The clone carrying this T cell receptor beta chain was picked up many times. Its target is unknown. For TCR beta, libraries came from iRepertoire HTBI primers and Arm-PCR of CDR3 regions. TCRdb re-called the multiplex PCR reads through MiXCR, storing one row per CDR3 protein. The data contain hundreds of thousands of distinct CDR3 sequences, about a sixth of them singletons. Indicated time point: newly diagnosed GD, antithyroid drugs for less than 3 months. The TCR library used RNA extracted from PBMCs. From an endocrinology department in Xi'an, China, came the patients. Around 10 milliliters of peripheral blood were taken and placed in EDTA tubes. Trimming removed 4 bases from V and 8 bases from J; junction bases left unmatched: 2. The CDR3 totals 12 residues. Germline V gene data show CDR1 as GTSNPN and CDR2 as SVGIG (reference sequence). These data are taken from a study of regulatory T cells in long-lasting Graves disease. Findings of the study overall: Not thyroid tissue but only peripheral blood was studied.

The same sample was also used in a study of T cells in Graves' hyperthyroidism and ophthalmopathy.

This chain joins TRBV30 and TRBJ2-1, with 10 bases matching TRBD2. The TCR comes from a woman in her 30s with Graves disease. Sequencing used peripheral blood mononuclear cells (PBMCs), obtained at new diagnosis, from a patient treated with antithyroid drugs. Written as DNA, the CDR3 is TGTGCCTGGACTAGCGGGAGCTATGAGCAGTTCTTC. Translated, it gives CAWTSGSYEQFF.